The clone carrying this TCR beta chain was recorded at least ten times. Its target is not known. The cDNA was generated by 5'RACE with 10-nucleotide random UMIs. In TCRdb, the 5' RACE reads were re-called with MiXCR into one record per CDR3 protein. Of about 71,000 distinct CDR3 sequences listed, around 3.3% are singletons. Germline-derived CDR1 and CDR2 are LGHNA and YNFKEQ. The CDR3 extends over 16 amino acids. Trimming took 3 bases from V and 0 from J; bases not matched to a gene: 4. The data were taken from a study of neurological immune-mediated disorders. In the study overall: A relapsing-remitting course was seen in about 90% of the roughly 35 multiple sclerosis patients and a secondary progressive course in 3. Overall study results and limits: Multiple sclerosis was found to have the least TCR clonal expansion, below healthy controls, and HTLV-1-associated myelopathy the most.

Unsorted libraries were derived from 2 million PBMCs stored at -80 C. Specimen: PBMCs. This chain connects TRBV4-2 to TRBJ1-2; 10 positions agree with TRBD1. The receptor was isolated from a man aged 40-50 years with multiple sclerosis. CDR3 sequence: CASSQGQGLTNYGYTF. The CDR3 DNA is TGTGCCAGCAGCCAGGGACAGGGGCTCACTAACTATGGCTACACCTTC.